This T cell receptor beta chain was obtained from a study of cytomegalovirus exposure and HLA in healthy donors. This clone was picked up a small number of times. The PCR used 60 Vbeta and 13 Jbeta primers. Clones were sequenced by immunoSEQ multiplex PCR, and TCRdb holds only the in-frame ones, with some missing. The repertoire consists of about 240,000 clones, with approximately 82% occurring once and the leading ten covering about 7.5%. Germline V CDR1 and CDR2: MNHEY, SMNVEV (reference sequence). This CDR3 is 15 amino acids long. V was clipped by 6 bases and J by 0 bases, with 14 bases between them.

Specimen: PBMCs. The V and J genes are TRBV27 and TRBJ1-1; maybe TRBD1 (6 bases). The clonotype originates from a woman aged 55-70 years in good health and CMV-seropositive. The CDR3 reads CASRSGGAMNTEAFF. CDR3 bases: TGTGCCAGCAGGTCTGGGGGGGCCATGAACACTGAAGCTTTCTTT.